The 21 T cell receptor beta chains below all came from one sample that was sequenced in a study of cytomegalovirus exposure and HLA in healthy donors. The PCR made use of 60 Vbeta and 13 Jbeta primers. Sequenced by immunoSEQ multiplex PCR; TCRdb stores in-frame clones only, minus some. There are about 95,000 clones in the sample; around three quarters occur only once, and about 15% lies in the top ten. The sequencing input was PBMCs. The receptor source for this set is a woman aged 45 to 65 in good health and CMV-seropositive.

The genes are TRBV7-2 and TRBJ2-3; no clear D gene. V was shortened by 1 base and J by 2 bases, with 16 bases between the two germline ends. This CDR3 comprises 17 residues. The V gene's germline CDR1 is SGHTA and CDR2 FQGNSA. In DNA form, the CDR3 reads TGTGCCAGCAGCTTAGTACAGCAGAACAAGACCACAGATACGCAGTATTTT. Translation gives CASSLVQQNKTTDTQYF.

The chain has TRBV2 and TRBJ2-4; D is perhaps TRBD1 (5 bases). V was trimmed by 10 bases and J by 7 bases, leaving 23 bases between them. Germline V lookup: CDR1 SNHLY, CDR2 FYNNEI. CDR3 size: 15 residues. Here the CDR3 reads CATSRSVREDNIQYF. The CDR3 region has the DNA TGTGCCACCTCCAGGTCGGTCAGGGAAGATAACATTCAGTACTTC.

The chain combines TRBV9 with TRBJ1-1, with D tentatively TRBD1 (5 bases). Trimming removed 3 bases at V and 9 bases at J, with 18 bases between. Germline CDR1 and CDR2: SGDLS and YYNGEE. The CDR3 runs to 14 residues. The CDR3 region has the DNA TGTGCCAGCAGCGAACAGGAGGGGTCAAGGCAAGCTTTCTTT. Translation: CASSEQEGSRQAFF. Based on the CDR3 plus reference TRBV9 and TRBJ1-1, the full variable domain is DSGVTQTPKHLITATGQRVTLRCSPRSGDLSVYWYQQSLDQGLQFLIQYYNGEERAKGNILERFSAQQFPDLHSELNLSSLELGDSALYFCASSEQEGSRQAFFGQGTRLTVV.

This chain links TRBV10-2 with TRBJ1-2; tentatively, D is TRBD1 (6 bases). V was trimmed by 10 bases and J by 4 bases, leaving 16 bases between them. The germline V gene encodes CDR1 WSHSY and CDR2 SAAADI. CDR3 length equals 13 residues. The CDR3 region is CAISTETGYGYTF. CDR3 coding DNA: TGCGCCATTTCAACCGAGACAGGCTATGGCTACACCTTC.

The chain combines TRBV2 with TRBJ2-7; unclear D gene. The length of the CDR3 is 14 residues. With 6 bases removed from V and 0 bases from J, the gap between germline ends came to 12 bases. Germline CDR1 SNHLY, CDR2 FYNNEI. The CDR3 here is CASSFGRSSYEQYF. The CDR3 DNA sequence: TGTGCCAGCAGCTTTGGTCGTAGCTCCTACGAGCAGTACTTC. The whole variable domain, filled in from reference TRBV2 and TRBJ2-7, reads EPEVTQTPSHQVTQMGQEVILRCVPISNHLYFYWYRQILGQKVEFLVSFYNNEISEKSEIFDDQFSVERPDGSNFTLKIRSTKLEDSAMYFCASSFGRSSYEQYFGPGTRLTVT.

The chain employs TRBV7-9 and TRBJ2-5; 8 bases align to TRBD1. J was trimmed by 3 bases and V by 5 bases; bases with no gene match: 14. CDR1 is SEHNR, CDR2 FQNEAQ, per germline (reference sequence). CDR3 size: 17 residues. The CDR3 bases are TGTGCCAGCAGCCCATTAATCCTCGGACAGGGAAAAGAGACCCAGTACTTC. This translates into CASSPLILGQGKETQYF.

The rearrangement joins TRBV7-3 to TRBJ2-1, with D possibly matching TRBD2 (6 bases). The CDR3 extends over 11 amino acids. The germline V gene has CDR1 SGHTA and CDR2 FQGTGA. Between the trimmed V and J ends, which lost 2 bases and 10 bases, there was a span of 6 bases. The CDR3 nucleotides read TGTGCCAGCAGCTTAGGGGGGGAGCAGTTCTTC. Residues: CASSLGGEQFF.

V usage is TRBV29-1 and J usage is TRBJ2-7, with 7 positions matching TRBD1. Per the germline V gene, CDR1 is SQVTM and CDR2 is ANQGSEA. This CDR3 spans 11 amino acids. The ends lost 7 bases at V and 3 bases at J; junction bases unmatched: 3. The CDR3, as DNA: TGCAGCGGATGGACAGGCTACGAGCAGTACTTC. Translating it yields CSGWTGYEQYF.

The rearrangement joins TRBV27 to TRBJ1-5; D call uncertain. Trimming removed 3 bases at V and 7 bases at J, with 7 bases between. Germline V gene sequence: CDR1 MNHEY, CDR2 SMNVEV (reference sequence). The CDR3 length is 12 residues. DNA for the CDR3: TGTGCCAGCAGTTTCGGAGGACAGCCCCAGCATTTT. Protein: CASSFGGQPQHF.

CDR3 coding DNA: TGTGCCAGCGGCTGGAGTGGGGGGGCCCTTTTCACAGATACGCAGTATTTT. The encoded protein is CASGWSGGALFTDTQYF. The V gene is TRBV7-8, the J gene TRBJ2-3, with a tentative D call TRBD2 (7 bases). The CDR3 has 17 amino acids. Germline values: CDR1 SGHVS, CDR2 FQNEAQ. V dropped 8 bases and J dropped 2 bases, with 23 bases sitting between them.

The J gene is TRBJ2-2, the V gene TRBV7-2; 11 nucleotides match TRBD2. V gave up 6 bases and J gave up 6 bases; unmatched junction bases: 12. CDR1 and CDR2 (germline): SGHTA, FQGNSA. This CDR3 spans 17 amino acids. The CDR3 coding sequence is TGTGCCAGCAGTTACCGATCCCTAGCGGGAGGAGCCGGGGAGCTGTTTTTT. Its protein is CASSYRSLAGGAGELFF.

The chain links TRBV19 to TRBJ2-2; perhaps TRBD2 as D (6 bases). The V end lost 7 bases, the J end lost 4 bases, and 19 bases lay between the germline ends. The CDR3 sequence is 16 residues long. The germline V gene encodes CDR1 LNHDA and CDR2 SQIVND (reference sequence). This CDR3 reads CASKVAGQISTGELFF. As DNA, the CDR3 is TGTGCCAGTAAAGTCGCGGGGCAGATCTCCACCGGGGAGCTGTTTTTT.

The J gene is TRBJ2-1, the V gene TRBV29-1; 12 bases map to TRBD2. This CDR3 region has 14 residues. Trimming removed 5 bases from V and 9 bases from J; junction bases left unmatched: 8. Germline V gene sequence: CDR1 SQVTM, CDR2 ANQGSEA. The CDR3, as DNA: TGCAGCGTTAACGGACTAGCGGGATTTGGTGAGCAGTTCTTC. Protein product: CSVNGLAGFGEQFF.

The rearrangement joins TRBV28 to TRBJ2-7; D might be TRBD1 (6 bases). Trimming removed 6 bases at V and 4 bases at J, with 19 bases between. CDR3 length: 15 amino acids. Germline V gene data show CDR1 as MDHEN and CDR2 as SYDVKM. The CDR3 DNA reads TGTGCCAGCAGCCGCACTCAGGGGCTTAGTTACGAGCAGTACTTC. Translating it yields CASSRTQGLSYEQYF.

V usage is TRBV7-9 and J usage is TRBJ1-1; D possibly corresponds to TRBD1 (5 bases). Trimming cost V 3 bases and J 2 bases, with 10 bases left between them. The CDR3 is 14 residues long. CDR1 is SEHNR, CDR2 FQNEAQ, per germline (reference sequence). The CDR3 DNA follows: TGTGCCAGCAGCTTCCAAACAGGTAACACTGAAGCTTTCTTT. It yields the protein CASSFQTGNTEAFF.

The V call is TRBV6-6, the J call TRBJ2-7; D is undetermined. The CDR3 totals 11 residues. CDR1 is MNHNY and CDR2 is SVGAGI in the germline V gene (reference sequence). V was shortened by 4 bases and J by 3 bases, with 4 bases between the two germline ends. Written as DNA, the CDR3 is TGTGCCAGCAGTTTCCGCTACGAGCAGTACTTC. Amino acid sequence: CASSFRYEQYF.

This CDR3 is CASSSSIYEQYF. The CDR3 DNA reads TGTGCCAGCAGTTCAAGCATATACGAGCAGTACTTC. V gene TRBV2 combines with J gene TRBJ2-7; D is unresolved. This CDR3 has 12 residues. CDR1 and CDR2 (germline): SNHLY, FYNNEI. The V end was cut by 5 bases, the J end by 4 bases, with 9 bases between.

The genes are TRBV9 and TRBJ1-1, with D possibly being TRBD1 (5 bases). Germline V gives CDR1 SGDLS, CDR2 YYNGEE. The V end lost 2 bases, the J end lost 8 bases, and 7 bases lay between the germline ends. The CDR3 is 11 amino acids. The CDR3 sequence: CASSVGPEAFF. Here the CDR3 DNA reads TGTGCCAGCAGCGTGGGGCCAGAAGCTTTCTTT.

The gene calls are TRBV20-1 and TRBJ2-7, with D perhaps TRBD2 (6 bases). Germline V CDR1 and CDR2: DFQATT, SNEGSKA (reference sequence). V dropped 5 bases and J dropped 9 bases, with 14 bases sitting between them. This CDR3 is built from 11 residues. The CDR3, as DNA: TGCAGTGCTTTGGACTATTCCGGGCAGTACTTC. Its protein is CSALDYSGQYF.

The CDR3 spells CSVEDKTYEQYF. The CDR3 DNA sequence: TGCAGCGTTGAAGATAAAACCTACGAGCAGTACTTC. The chain couples TRBV29-1 to TRBJ2-7, with D hard to call. This CDR3 contains 12 residues. V was pared by 0 bases and J by 2 bases, with 5 bases between. CDR1 and CDR2 (germline): SQVTM, ANQGSEA.

This clone has a handful of counts. The rearrangement joins TRBV27 to TRBJ2-2, with a weak D call TRBD1 (6 bases). The V end lost 6 bases, the J end lost 5 bases, and 13 bases lay between the germline ends. This CDR3 has 14 amino acids. Per the germline V gene, CDR1 is MNHEY and CDR2 is SMNVEV (reference sequence). The CDR3 spells CASRLNQGTGELFF. The CDR3 DNA is TGTGCCAGCAGGTTAAATCAGGGGACCGGGGAGCTGTTTTTT.